This T cell receptor (beta chain) stems from a study of T cell responses to AZD1222 COVID-19 vaccine. The study's findings and limits: After two AZD1222 doses, spike-specific TCR breadth and depth rose versus day 0.

The method was immunoSEQ multiplex PCR; TCRdb's version includes in-frame clones alone and lacks a portion of them. This sample yields some 130,000 clones, of which approximately 90% are seen a single time; roughly 8.4% belongs to the top ten. Note on this clone: No antigen is known for it.

The CDR3 runs to 13 residues. V gave up 5 bases and J gave up 6 bases; unmatched junction bases: 7. Germline loops: CDR1 PRHDT, CDR2 FYEKMQ (reference sequence). The sample was peripheral blood, taken on day 0 of AZD1222 vaccination. The chain recombines TRBV13 with TRBJ2-7; TRBD2 matches 7 bases. The receptor comes from an adult in good health. The CDR3 DNA sequence: TGTGCCAGCAGCCTCCGCGGGACTATCGAGCAGTACTTC. It is translated as CASSLRGTIEQYF.